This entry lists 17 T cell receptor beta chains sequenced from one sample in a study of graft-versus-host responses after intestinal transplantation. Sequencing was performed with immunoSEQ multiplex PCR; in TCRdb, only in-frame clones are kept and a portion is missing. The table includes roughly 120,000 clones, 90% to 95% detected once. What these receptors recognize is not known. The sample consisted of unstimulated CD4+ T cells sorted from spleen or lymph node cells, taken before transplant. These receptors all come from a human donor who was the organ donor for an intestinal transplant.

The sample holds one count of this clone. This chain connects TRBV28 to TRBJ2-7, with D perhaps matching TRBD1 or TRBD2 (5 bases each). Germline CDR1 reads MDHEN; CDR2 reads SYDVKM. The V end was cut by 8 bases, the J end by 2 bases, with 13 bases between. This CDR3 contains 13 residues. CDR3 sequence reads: CASSWGSTYEQYF. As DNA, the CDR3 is TGTGCCAGCTCCTGGGGGAGTACCTACGAGCAGTACTTC.

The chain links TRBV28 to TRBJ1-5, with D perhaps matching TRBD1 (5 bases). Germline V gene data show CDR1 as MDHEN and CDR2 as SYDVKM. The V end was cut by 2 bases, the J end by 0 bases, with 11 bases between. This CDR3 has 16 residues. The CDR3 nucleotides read TGTGCCAGCAGTTTAGGGACCCCCTATAGCAATCAGCCCCAGCATTTT. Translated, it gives CASSLGTPYSNQPQHF.

CDR3 DNA sequence: TGCGCCAGCAGCCACGGGGCAGGCGGACCCTACGAGCAGTACTTC. Its protein is CASSHGAGGPYEQYF. The chain carries TRBV4-1 and TRBJ2-7, with D perhaps matching TRBD1 or TRBD2 (5 bases each). This CDR3 is 15 amino acids long. V shed 3 bases and J shed 2 bases, with 14 bases lying between them. The germline V gene encodes CDR1 MGHRA and CDR2 YSYEKL.

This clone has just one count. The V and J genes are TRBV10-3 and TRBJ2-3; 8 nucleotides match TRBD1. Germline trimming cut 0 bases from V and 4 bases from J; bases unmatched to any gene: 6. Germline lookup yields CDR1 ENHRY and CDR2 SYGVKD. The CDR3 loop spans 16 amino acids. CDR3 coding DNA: TGTGCCATCAGTGAGTCGGGACAGGCGGGCGCAGATACGCAGTATTTT. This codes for CAISESGQAGADTQYF.

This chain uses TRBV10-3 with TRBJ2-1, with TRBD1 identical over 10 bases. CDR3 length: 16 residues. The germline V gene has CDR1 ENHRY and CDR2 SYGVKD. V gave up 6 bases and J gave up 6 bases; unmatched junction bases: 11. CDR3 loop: CAIRAPGTGVSNEQFF. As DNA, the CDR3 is TGTGCCATCAGAGCCCCCGGGACAGGGGTATCCAATGAGCAGTTCTTC.

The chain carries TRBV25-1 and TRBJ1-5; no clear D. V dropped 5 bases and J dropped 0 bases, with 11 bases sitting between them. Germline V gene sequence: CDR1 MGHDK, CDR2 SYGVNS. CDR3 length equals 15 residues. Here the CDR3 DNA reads TGTGCCAGCAGTCCTTCAGAATATAGCAATCAGCCCCAGCATTTT. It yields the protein CASSPSEYSNQPQHF.

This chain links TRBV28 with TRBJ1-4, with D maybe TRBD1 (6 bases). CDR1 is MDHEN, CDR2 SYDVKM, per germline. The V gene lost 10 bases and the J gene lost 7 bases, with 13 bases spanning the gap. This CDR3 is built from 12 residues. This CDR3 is CATNTGIEKLFF. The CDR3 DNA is TGTGCCACTAACACAGGGATTGAAAAACTGTTTTTT.

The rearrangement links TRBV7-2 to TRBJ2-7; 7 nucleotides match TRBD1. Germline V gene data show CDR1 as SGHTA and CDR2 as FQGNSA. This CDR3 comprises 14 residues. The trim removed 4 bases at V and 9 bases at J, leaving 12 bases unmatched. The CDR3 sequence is CASSSGRQGGGQYF. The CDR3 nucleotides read TGTGCCAGCAGCTCCGGTCGACAGGGTGGCGGGCAGTACTTC.

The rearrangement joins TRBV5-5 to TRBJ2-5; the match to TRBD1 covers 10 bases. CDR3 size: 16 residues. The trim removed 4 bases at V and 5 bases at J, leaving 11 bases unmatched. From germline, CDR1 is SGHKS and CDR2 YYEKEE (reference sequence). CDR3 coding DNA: TGTGCCAGCAGCCACAGTATACTGGGACAGGGGGAGACCCAGTACTTC. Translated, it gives CASSHSILGQGETQYF.

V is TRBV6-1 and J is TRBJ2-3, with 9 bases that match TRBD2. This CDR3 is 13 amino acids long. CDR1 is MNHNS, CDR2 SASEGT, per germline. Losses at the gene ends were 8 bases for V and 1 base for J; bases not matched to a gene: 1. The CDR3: CASLAGRTDTQYF. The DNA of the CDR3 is TGTGCCAGCCTAGCGGGGCGCACAGATACGCAGTATTTT.

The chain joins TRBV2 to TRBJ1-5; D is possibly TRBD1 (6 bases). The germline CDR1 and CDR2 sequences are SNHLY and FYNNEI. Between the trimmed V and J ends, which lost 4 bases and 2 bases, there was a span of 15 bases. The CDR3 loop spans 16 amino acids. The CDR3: CASSVPGGAGNQPQHF. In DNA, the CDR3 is TGTGCCAGCAGTGTACCTGGGGGCGCCGGCAATCAGCCCCAGCATTTT.

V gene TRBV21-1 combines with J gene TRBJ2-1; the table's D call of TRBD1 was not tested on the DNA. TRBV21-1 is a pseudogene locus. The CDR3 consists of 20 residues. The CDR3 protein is CASSKGQGPSGPSSYNEQFF. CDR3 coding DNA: TGTGCCAGCAGCAAAGGACAGGGGCCTAGCGGACCAAGCTCCTACAATGAGCAGTTCTTC.

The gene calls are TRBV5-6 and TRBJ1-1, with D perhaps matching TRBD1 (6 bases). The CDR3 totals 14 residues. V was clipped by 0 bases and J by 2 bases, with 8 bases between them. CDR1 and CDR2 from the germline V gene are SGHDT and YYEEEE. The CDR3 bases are TGTGCCAGCAGCTTGGGGACAGCCAACACTGAAGCTTTCTTT. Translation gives CASSLGTANTEAFF.

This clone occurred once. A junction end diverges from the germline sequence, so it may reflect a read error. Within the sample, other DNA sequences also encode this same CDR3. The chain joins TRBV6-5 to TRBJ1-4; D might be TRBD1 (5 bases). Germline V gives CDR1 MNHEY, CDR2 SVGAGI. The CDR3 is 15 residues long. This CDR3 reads CASSPRQGTNEKLFF. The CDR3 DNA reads TGCGCCAGCAGTCCCCGCCAGGGCACTAATGAAAAACTGTTTTTT.

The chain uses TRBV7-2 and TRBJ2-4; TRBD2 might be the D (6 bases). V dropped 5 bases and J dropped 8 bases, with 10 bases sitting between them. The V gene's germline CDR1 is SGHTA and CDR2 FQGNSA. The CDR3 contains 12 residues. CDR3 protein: CASSPGLDIQYF. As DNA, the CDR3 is TGTGCCAGCAGCCCGGGACTTGACATTCAGTACTTC.

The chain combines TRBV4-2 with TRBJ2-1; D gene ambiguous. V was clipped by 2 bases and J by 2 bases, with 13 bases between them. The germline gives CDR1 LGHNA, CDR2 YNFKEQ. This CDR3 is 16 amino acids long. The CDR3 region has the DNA TGTGCCAGCAGCCAAATCCCAGCTCTCACCTACAATGAGCAGTTCTTC. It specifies CASSQIPALTYNEQFF.

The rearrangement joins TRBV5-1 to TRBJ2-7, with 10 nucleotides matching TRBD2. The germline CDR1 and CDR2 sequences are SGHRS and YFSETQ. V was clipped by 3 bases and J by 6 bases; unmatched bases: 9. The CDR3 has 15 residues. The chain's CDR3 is CASSSIAGGSGEQYF. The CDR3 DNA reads TGCGCCAGCAGCTCAATAGCGGGAGGATCTGGCGAGCAGTACTTC.